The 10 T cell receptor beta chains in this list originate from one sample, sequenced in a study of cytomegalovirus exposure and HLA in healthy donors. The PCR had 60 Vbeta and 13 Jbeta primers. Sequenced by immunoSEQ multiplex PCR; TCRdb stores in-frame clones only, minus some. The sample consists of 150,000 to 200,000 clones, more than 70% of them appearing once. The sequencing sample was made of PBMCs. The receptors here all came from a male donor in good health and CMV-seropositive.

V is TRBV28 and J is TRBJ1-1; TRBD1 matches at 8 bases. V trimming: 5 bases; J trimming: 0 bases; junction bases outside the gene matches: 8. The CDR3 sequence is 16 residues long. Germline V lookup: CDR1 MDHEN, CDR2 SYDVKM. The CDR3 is CASSPRQGFMNTEAFF. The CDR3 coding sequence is TGTGCCAGCAGTCCTCGACAGGGGTTCATGAACACTGAAGCTTTCTTT.

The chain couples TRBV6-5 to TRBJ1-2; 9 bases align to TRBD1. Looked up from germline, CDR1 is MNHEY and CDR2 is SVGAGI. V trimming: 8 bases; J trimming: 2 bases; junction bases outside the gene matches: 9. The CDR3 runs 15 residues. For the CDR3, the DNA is TGTGCCAGCGGCTCACAGGGGGCGTGGAACTATGGCTACACCTTC. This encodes CASGSQGAWNYGYTF.

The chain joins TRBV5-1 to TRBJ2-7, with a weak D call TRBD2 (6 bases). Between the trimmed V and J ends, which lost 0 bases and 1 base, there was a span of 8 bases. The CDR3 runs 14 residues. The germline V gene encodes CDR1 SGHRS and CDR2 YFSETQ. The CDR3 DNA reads TGCGCCAGCAGCTTGGGCGCGGGATCCTACGAGCAGTACTTC. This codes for CASSLGAGSYEQYF.

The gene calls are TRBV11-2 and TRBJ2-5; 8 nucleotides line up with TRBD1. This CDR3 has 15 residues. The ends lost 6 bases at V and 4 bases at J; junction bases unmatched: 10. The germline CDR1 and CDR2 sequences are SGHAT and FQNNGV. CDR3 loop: CASSRTGGLRETQYF. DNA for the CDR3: TGTGCCAGCAGTAGAACAGGGGGTTTGAGAGAGACCCAGTACTTC.

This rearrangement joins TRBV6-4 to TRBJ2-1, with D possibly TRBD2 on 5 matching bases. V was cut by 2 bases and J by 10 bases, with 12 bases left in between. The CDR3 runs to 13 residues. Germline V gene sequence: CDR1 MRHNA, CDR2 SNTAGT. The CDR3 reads CASSDLVDSEQFF. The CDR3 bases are TGTGCCAGCAGTGACCTAGTGGACTCGGAGCAGTTCTTC.

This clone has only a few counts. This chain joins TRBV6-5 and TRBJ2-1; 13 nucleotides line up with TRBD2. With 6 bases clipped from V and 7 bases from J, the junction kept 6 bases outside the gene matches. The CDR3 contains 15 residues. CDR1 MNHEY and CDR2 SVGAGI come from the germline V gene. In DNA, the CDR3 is TGTGCCAGCAGCCCAGGACTAGCGGGAGTTAATGAGCAGTTCTTC. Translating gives CASSPGLAGVNEQFF.

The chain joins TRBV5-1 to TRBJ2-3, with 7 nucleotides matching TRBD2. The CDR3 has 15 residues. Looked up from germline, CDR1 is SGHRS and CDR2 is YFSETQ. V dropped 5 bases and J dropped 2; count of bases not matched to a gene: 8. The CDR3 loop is CASSSAGSLTDTQYF. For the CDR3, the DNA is TGCGCCAGCAGTTCAGCGGGATCCCTCACAGATACGCAGTATTTT.

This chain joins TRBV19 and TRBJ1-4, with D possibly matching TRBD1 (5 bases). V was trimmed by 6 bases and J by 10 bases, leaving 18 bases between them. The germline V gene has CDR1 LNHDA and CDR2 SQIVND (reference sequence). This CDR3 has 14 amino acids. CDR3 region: CASSGTLNLGKLFF. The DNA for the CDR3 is TGTGCCAGTAGCGGGACTTTAAATCTGGGAAAACTGTTTTTT.

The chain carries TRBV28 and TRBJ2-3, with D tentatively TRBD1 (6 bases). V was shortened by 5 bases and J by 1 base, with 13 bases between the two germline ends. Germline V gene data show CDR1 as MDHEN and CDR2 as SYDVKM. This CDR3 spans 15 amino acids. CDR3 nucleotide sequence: TGTGCCAGCAGTCCTCATGAGGGGGGCACAGATACGCAGTATTTT. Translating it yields CASSPHEGGTDTQYF.

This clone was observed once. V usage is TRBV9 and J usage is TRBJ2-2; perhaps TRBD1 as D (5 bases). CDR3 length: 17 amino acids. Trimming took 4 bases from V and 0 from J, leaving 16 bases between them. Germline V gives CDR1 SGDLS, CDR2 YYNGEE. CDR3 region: CASSPPWGRTNTGELFF. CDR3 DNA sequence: TGTGCCAGCAGCCCCCCCTGGGGCAGGACGAACACCGGGGAGCTGTTTTTT.